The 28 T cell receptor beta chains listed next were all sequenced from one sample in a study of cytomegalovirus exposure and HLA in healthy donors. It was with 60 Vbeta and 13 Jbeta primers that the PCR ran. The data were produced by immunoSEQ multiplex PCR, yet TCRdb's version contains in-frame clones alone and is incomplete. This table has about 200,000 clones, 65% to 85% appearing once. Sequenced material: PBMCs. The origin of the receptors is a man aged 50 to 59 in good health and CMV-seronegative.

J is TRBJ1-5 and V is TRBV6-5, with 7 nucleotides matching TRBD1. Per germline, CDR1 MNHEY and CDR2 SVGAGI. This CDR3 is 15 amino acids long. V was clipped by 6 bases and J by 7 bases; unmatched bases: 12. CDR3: CASRPTGQARQPQHF. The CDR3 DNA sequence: TGTGCCAGCAGACCTACCGGACAGGCGCGGCAGCCCCAGCATTTT.

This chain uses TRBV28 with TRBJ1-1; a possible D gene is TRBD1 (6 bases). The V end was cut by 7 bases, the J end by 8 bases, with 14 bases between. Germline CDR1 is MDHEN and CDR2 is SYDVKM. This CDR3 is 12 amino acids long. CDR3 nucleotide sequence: TGTGCCAGCATGGGGGCGGGGGGCGAAGCTTTCTTT. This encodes CASMGAGGEAFF.

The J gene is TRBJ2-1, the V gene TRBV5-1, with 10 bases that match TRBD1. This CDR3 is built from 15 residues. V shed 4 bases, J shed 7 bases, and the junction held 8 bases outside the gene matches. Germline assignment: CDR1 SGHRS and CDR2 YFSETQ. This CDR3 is CASSTGDRGGNEQFF. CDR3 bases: TGCGCCAGCAGCACGGGGGACAGGGGCGGAAATGAGCAGTTCTTC.

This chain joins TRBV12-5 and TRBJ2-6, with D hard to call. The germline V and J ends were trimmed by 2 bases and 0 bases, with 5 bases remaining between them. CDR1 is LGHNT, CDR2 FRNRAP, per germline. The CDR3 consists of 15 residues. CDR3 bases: TGTGCTAGTGGTTTGTACGGCTCTGGGGCCAACGTCCTGACTTTC. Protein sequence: CASGLYGSGANVLTF.

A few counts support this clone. The CDR3 loop is CASSQAIAQGAVYEQYF. DNA of the CDR3: TGCGCCAGCAGCCAAGCAATAGCACAGGGGGCTGTCTACGAGCAGTACTTC. The chain has TRBV4-1 and TRBJ2-7; 9 positions agree with TRBD1. The CDR3 spans 17 residues. Germline lookup yields CDR1 MGHRA and CDR2 YSYEKL. V lost 1 base, J lost 3 bases, and 10 bases stayed unmatched.

CDR3 amino acids: CASSSSGGGYTF. In DNA form, the CDR3 reads TGTGCCAGCAGTTCGTCAGGGGGGGGCTACACCTTC. V usage is TRBV28 and J usage is TRBJ1-2; 7 bases map to TRBD1. From germline, CDR1 is MDHEN and CDR2 SYDVKM. The CDR3 covers 12 residues. Unmatched junction bases numbered 4, after V lost 4 bases and J lost 8 bases.

The CDR3 DNA sequence: TGTGCCAGCAGCTTATATGCGGGAAACTCCTACAATGAGCAGTTCTTC. It is translated as CASSLYAGNSYNEQFF. The V and J genes are TRBV7-8 and TRBJ2-1, with D maybe TRBD2 (6 bases). In germline, CDR1 is SGHVS, CDR2 FQNEAQ. The CDR3 runs to 16 residues. The V end was cut by 2 bases, the J end by 0 bases, with 11 bases between.

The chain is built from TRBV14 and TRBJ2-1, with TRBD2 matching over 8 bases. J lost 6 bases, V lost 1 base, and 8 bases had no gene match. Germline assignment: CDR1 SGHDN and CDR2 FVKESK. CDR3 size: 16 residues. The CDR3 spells CASSQVSGRAANEQFF. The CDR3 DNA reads TGTGCCAGCAGCCAAGTGTCCGGGAGGGCCGCCAATGAGCAGTTCTTC. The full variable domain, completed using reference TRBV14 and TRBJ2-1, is EAGVTQFPSHSVIEKGQTVTLRCDPISGHDNLYWYRRVMGKEIKFLLHFVKESKQDESGMPNNRFLAERTGGTYSTLKVQPAELEDSGVYFCASSQVSGRAANEQFFGPGTRLTVL.

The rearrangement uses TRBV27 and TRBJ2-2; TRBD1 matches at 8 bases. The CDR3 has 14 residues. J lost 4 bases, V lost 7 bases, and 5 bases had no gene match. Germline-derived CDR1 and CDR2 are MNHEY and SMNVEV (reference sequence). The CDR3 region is CASNQGAGTGELFF. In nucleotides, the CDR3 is TGTGCCAGCAATCAGGGGGCGGGCACCGGGGAGCTGTTTTTT.

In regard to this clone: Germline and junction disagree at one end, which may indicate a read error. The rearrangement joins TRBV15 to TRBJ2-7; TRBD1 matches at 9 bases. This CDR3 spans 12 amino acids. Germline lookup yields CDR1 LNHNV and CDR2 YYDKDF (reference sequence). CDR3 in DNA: TGTGCCACCAGCGGAGACAGGGGGAAGCAGTACTTC. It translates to CATSGDRGKQYF.

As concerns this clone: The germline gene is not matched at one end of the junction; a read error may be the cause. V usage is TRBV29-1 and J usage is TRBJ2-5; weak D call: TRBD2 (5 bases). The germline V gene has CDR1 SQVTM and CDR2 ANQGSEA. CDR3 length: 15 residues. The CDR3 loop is CSVESTGKVTESQYF. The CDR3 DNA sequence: TGCAGCGTTGAATCCACGGGGAAGGTAACAGAGTCCCAGTACTTC.

The CDR3 DNA reads TGTGCCATCAGTAGCGGGACACGCACAGATACGCAGTATTTT. Its protein product is CAISSGTRTDTQYF. The genes are TRBV10-3 and TRBJ2-3; TRBD2 might be the D (7 bases). Trimming removed 5 bases at V and 1 base at J, with 10 bases between. The CDR3 consists of 14 residues. Germline assignment: CDR1 ENHRY and CDR2 SYGVKD.

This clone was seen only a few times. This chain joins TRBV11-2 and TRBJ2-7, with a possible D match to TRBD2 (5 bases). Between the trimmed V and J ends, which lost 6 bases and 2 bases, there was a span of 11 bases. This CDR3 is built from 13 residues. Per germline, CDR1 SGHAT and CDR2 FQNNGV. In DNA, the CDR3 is TGTGCCAGCAGTTTCGGACTTGCCTACGAGCAGTACTTC. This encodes CASSFGLAYEQYF.

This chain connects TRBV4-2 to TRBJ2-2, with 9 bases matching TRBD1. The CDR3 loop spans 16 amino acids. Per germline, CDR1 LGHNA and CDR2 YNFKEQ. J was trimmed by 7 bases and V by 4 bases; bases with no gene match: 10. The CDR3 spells CASSLPGQGHVGELFF. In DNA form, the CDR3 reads TGTGCCAGCAGCCTTCCGGGACAGGGCCATGTCGGGGAGCTGTTTTTT.

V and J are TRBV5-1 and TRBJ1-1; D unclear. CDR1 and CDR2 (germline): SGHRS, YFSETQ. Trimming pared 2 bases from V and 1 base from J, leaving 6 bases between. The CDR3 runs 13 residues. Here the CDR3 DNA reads TGCGCCAGCAGCTTCGGGAGGAACACTGAAGCTTTCTTT. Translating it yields CASSFGRNTEAFF.

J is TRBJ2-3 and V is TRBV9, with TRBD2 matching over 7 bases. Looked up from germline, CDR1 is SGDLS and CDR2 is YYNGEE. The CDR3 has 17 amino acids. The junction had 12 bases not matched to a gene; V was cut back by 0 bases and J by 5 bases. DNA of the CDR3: TGTGCCAGCAGCGTAGACAGAGATCGAGGGAGGGTAGATACGCAGTATTTT. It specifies CASSVDRDRGRVDTQYF.

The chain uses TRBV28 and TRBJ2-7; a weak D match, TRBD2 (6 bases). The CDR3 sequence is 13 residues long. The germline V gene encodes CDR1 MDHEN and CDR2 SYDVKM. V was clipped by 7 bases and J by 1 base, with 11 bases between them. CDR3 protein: CASTLGLSYEQYF. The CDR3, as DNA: TGTGCCAGCACCCTGGGACTTTCCTACGAGCAGTACTTC.

The CDR3 DNA is TGTGCCAGCCGATCTAGCGGGCTACAGTTCTTC. The encoded protein is CASRSSGLQFF. The chain combines TRBV5-4 with TRBJ2-1, with 8 bases lining up with TRBD2. With 7 bases clipped from V and 13 bases from J, the junction kept 7 bases outside the gene matches. Germline V gene lookup returns CDR1 SGHNT and CDR2 YYREEE (reference sequence). The CDR3 runs 11 residues.

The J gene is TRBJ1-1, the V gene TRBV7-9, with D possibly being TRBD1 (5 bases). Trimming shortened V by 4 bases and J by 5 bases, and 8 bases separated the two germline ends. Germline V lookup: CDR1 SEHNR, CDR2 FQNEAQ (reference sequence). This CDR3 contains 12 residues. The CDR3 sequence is CASSSGGTEAFF. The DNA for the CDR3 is TGTGCCAGCAGCTCGGGGGGGACTGAAGCTTTCTTT.

The CDR3 bases are TGTGCCAGCAGCGGGAGACAGGGATTGGGGGAGCAGTACTTC. It translates to CASSGRQGLGEQYF. V and J are TRBV5-4 and TRBJ2-7, with 7 bases fitting TRBD1. The germline CDR1 and CDR2 sequences are SGHNT and YYREEE (reference sequence). There are 14 residues in the CDR3. Trimming cost V 4 bases and J 7 bases; bases outside gene matches: 11. The full variable domain, rest sourced from reference TRBV5-4 and TRBJ2-7, is ETGVTQSPTHLIKTRGQQVTLRCSSQSGHNTVSWYQQALGQGPQFIFQYYREEENGRGNFPPRFSGLQFPNYSSELNVNALELDDSALYLCASSGRQGLGEQYFGPGTRLTVT.

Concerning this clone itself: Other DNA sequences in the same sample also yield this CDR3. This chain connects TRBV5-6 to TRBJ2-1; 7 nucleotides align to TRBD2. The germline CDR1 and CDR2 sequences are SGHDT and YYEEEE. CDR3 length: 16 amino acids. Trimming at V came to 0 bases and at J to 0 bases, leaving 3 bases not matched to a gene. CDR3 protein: CASSLGGGSSYNEQFF. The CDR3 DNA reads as TGTGCCAGCAGCTTGGGGGGCGGGAGCTCCTACAATGAGCAGTTCTTC.

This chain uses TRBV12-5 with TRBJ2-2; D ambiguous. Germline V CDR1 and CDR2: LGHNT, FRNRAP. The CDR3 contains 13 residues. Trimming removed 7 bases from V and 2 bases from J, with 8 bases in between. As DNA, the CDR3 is TGTGCTAGTGTCCCTTTTAACACCGGGGAGCTGTTTTTT. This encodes CASVPFNTGELFF.

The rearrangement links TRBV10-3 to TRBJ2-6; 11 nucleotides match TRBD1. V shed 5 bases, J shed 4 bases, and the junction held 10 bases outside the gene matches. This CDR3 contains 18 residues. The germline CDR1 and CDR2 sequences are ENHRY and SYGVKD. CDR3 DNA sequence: TGTGCCATCAGTCCAGTCGGACAGGGGGCCGCCGGGGCCAACGTCCTGACTTTC. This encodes CAISPVGQGAAGANVLTF.

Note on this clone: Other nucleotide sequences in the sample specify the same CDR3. For the CDR3, the DNA is TGCGCCAGCAGTGTTGCGGGCACAGATACGCAGTATTTT. Its protein product is CASSVAGTDTQYF. This chain uses TRBV10-1 with TRBJ2-3, with D unresolved. The length of the CDR3 is 13 residues. Trimming shortened V by 4 bases and J by 1 base, and 6 bases separated the two germline ends. The germline V gene has CDR1 WNHNN and CDR2 SYGVQD (reference sequence).

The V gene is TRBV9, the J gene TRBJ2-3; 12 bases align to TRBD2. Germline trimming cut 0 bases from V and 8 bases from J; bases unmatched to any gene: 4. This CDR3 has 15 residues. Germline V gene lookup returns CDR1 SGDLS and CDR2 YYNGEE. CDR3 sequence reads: CASSVGLAGGGTQYF. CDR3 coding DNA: TGTGCCAGCAGCGTAGGGCTAGCGGGAGGGGGTACGCAGTATTTT.

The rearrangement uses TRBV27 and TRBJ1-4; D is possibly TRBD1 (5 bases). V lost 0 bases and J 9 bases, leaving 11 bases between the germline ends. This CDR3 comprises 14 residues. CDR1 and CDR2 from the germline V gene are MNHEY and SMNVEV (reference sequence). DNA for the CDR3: TGTGCCAGCAGTTTATCGGCGACAGTACAAAAACTGTTTTTT. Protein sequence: CASSLSATVQKLFF.

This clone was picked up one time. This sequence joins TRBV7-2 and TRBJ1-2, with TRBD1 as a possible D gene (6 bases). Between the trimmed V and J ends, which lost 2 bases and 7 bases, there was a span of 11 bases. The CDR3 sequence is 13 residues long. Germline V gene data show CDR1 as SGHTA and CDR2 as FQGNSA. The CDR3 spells CASSLQGRGGYTF. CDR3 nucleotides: TGTGCCAGCAGCTTACAGGGGAGGGGTGGCTACACCTTC.

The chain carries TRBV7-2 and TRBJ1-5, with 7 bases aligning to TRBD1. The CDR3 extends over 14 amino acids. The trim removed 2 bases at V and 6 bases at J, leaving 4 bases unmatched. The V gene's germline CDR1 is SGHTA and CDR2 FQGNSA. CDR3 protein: CASSLWQGGQPQHF. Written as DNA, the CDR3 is TGTGCCAGCAGCTTATGGCAGGGGGGTCAGCCCCAGCATTTT.